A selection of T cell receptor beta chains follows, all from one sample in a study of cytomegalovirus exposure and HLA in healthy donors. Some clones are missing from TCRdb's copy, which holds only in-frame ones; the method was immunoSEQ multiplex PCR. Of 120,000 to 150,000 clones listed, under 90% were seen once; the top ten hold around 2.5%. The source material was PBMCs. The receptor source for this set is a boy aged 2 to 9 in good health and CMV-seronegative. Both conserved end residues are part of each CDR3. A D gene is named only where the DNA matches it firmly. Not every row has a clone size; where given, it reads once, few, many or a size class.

CDR3: CASSLVSGVSGRAGETQYF
DNA: TGTGCCAGCAGCTTAGTTTCGGGGGTTAGCGGGAGGGCAGGGGAGACCCAGTACTTC
D: TRBD2
length: 19
size: -
V: TRBV7-2
J: TRBJ2-5

CDR3: CASGPGLAGDNEQFF
DNA: TGTGCTAGTGGGCCGGGACTAGCGGGGGACAATGAGCAGTTCTTC
D: TRBD2
length: 15
size: -
V: TRBV12-5
J: TRBJ2-1

CDR3: CASSQAVAPGLTNTEAFF
DNA: TGTGCCAGCAGCCAAGCGGTGGCCCCGGGACTCACGAACACTGAAGCTTTCTTT
D: -
length: 18
size: -
V: TRBV14
J: TRBJ1-1

CDR3: CASSQVLTTDEQFF
DNA: TGCGCCAGCAGCCAAGTTTTAACTACTGATGAGCAGTTCTTC
D: -
length: 14
size: -
V: TRBV4-3
J: TRBJ2-1

CDR3: CASSVTGQPYEQYF
DNA: TGTGCCAGCAGCGTGACGGGACAGCCCTACGAGCAGTACTTC
D: TRBD1
length: 14
size: -
V: TRBV9
J: TRBJ2-7

CDR3: CASSLRSLPSGYTF
DNA: TGTGCCAGCAGCTTGAGGTCTCTTCCCTCTGGCTACACCTTC
D: -
length: 14
size: -
V: TRBV11-2
J: TRBJ1-2

CDR3: CASSLVRSSYEQYF
DNA: TGTGCCAGCAGCTTGGTCCGGTCCTCCTACGAGCAGTACTTC
D: -
length: 14
size: -
V: TRBV5-6
J: TRBJ2-7

CDR3: CASSERDRDHEQYF
DNA: TGCGCCAGCAGTGAGCGGGACAGGGACCACGAGCAGTACTTC
D: TRBD1
length: 14
size: once
V: TRBV10-1
J: TRBJ2-7

CDR3: CASSLATSGSSEQFF
DNA: TGTGCCAGCAGCTTAGCTACTAGCGGGAGCTCTGAGCAGTTCTTC
D: TRBD2
length: 15
size: -
V: TRBV13
J: TRBJ2-1

CDR3: CASSYDKSKAGGADTQYF
DNA: TGTGCCAGCAGCTACGACAAATCCAAAGCGGGAGGCGCGGATACGCAGTATTTT
D: TRBD2
length: 18
size: -
V: TRBV5-5
J: TRBJ2-3

CDR3: CASSPGTDAEKLFF
DNA: TGTGCCAGCAGCCCTGGGACTGACGCTGAAAAACTGTTTTTT
D: -
length: 14
size: -
V: TRBV7-6
J: TRBJ1-4

CDR3: CSVVGQMNTEAFF
DNA: TGCAGCGTCGTAGGACAGATGAACACTGAAGCTTTCTTT
D: -
length: 13
size: -
V: TRBV29-1
J: TRBJ1-1

CDR3: CASSLEAGAPITEAFF
DNA: TGTGCCAGCAGCTTAGAAGCAGGGGCCCCGATCACTGAAGCTTTCTTT
D: -
length: 16
size: -
V: TRBV11-2
J: TRBJ1-1

CDR3: CASSSTGGGEPQHF
DNA: TGTGCCAGCAGTTCAACAGGGGGCGGTGAGCCCCAGCATTTT
D: TRBD1
length: 14
size: once
V: TRBV28
J: TRBJ1-5

CDR3: CASSLGPWDGYTF
DNA: TGTGCCAGCAGTTTGGGGCCGTGGGATGGCTACACCTTC
D: -
length: 13
size: -
V: TRBV27
J: TRBJ1-2

CDR3: CASGLDPLRLAGGRSGELFF
DNA: TGTGCTAGTGGTTTGGACCCCCTCCGACTAGCGGGAGGTCGGAGCGGGGAGCTGTTTTTT
D: TRBD2
length: 20
size: once
V: TRBV12-5
J: TRBJ2-2

CDR3: CASSLGLAGVFHEQFF
DNA: TGTGCCAGCAGTTTGGGACTAGCGGGAGTTTTCCATGAGCAGTTCTTC
D: TRBD2
length: 16
size: -
V: TRBV28
J: TRBJ2-1

CDR3: CASSLGPGTSGMNEQYF
DNA: TGTGCCAGCAGCTTAGGGCCAGGGACTAGCGGGATGAACGAGCAGTACTTC
D: TRBD2
length: 17
size: -
V: TRBV7-6
J: TRBJ2-7

CDR3: CASSAGQGDTEAFF
DNA: TGTGCCAGCAGTGCGGGACAGGGGGACACTGAAGCTTTCTTT
D: TRBD1
length: 14
size: -
V: TRBV28
J: TRBJ1-1

CDR3: CASSLASGENTEAFF
DNA: TGTGCCAGCAGCTTAGCCTCCGGGGAGAACACTGAAGCTTTCTTT
D: -
length: 15
size: few
V: TRBV7-9
J: TRBJ1-1

CDR3: CASSQDSTTGLGNTGELFF
DNA: TGCGCCAGCAGCCAAGATTCAACTACAGGACTAGGAAACACCGGGGAGCTGTTTTTT
D: TRBD2
length: 19
size: -
V: TRBV4-1
J: TRBJ2-2

CDR3: CASSLKGVGRYTF
DNA: TGCGCCAGCAGCTTGAAAGGGGTCGGCCGATACACCTTC
D: -
length: 13
size: few
V: TRBV5-1
J: TRBJ1-2

CDR3: CASGPARGGIPYNEQFF
DNA: TGTGCTAGTGGTCCCGCCAGGGGAGGGATACCTTACAATGAGCAGTTCTTC
D: -
length: 17
size: -
V: TRBV12-5
J: TRBJ2-1

CDR3: CASSSDGQGSIDGYTF
DNA: TGTGCCAGCAGCTCCGACGGACAGGGTAGCATCGATGGCTACACCTTC
D: TRBD1
length: 16
size: -
V: TRBV7-3
J: TRBJ1-2

CDR3: CASSSMTGETDTQYF
DNA: TGTGCCAGCAGCTCGATGACTGGAGAAACAGATACGCAGTATTTT
D: -
length: 15
size: -
V: TRBV7-2
J: TRBJ2-3

CDR3: CASSFRAPACEQYF
DNA: TGCGCCAGCAGCTTCAGGGCGCCGGCGTGCGAGCAGTACTTC
D: -
length: 14
size: -
V: TRBV5-1
J: TRBJ2-7

CDR3: CSAIQGETQYF
DNA: TGCAGTGCTATTCAGGGGGAGACCCAGTACTTC
D: -
length: 11
size: -
V: TRBV20-1
J: TRBJ2-5

CDR3: CAWSVTGSGANVLTF
DNA: TGTGCCTGGAGTGTAACCGGCTCTGGGGCCAACGTCCTGACTTTC
D: -
length: 15
size: -
V: TRBV30
J: TRBJ2-6

CDR3: CASSEGGSAVYGYTF
DNA: TGTGCCAGCAGTGAAGGCGGCAGTGCCGTCTATGGCTACACCTTC
D: -
length: 15
size: -
V: TRBV6-1
J: TRBJ1-2

CDR3: CASSELGQGHEKLFF
DNA: TGTGCCAGCAGTGAATTGGGACAGGGGCATGAAAAACTGTTTTTT
D: TRBD1
length: 15
size: -
V: TRBV25-1
J: TRBJ1-4

CDR3: CASSLRSSGGRNEQFF
DNA: TGTGCCAGCAGTCTGCGCTCTAGCGGGGGGCGCAATGAGCAGTTCTTC
D: TRBD2
length: 16
size: -
V: TRBV2
J: TRBJ2-1

CDR3: CASSLDSLTGELFF
DNA: TGTGCCAGCAGTTTGGACAGTCTCACCGGGGAGCTGTTTTTT
D: -
length: 14
size: -
V: TRBV5-4
J: TRBJ2-2

CDR3: CASSEAGSMNTEAFF
DNA: TGTGCCAGCAGTGAAGCGGGCAGCATGAACACTGAAGCTTTCTTT
D: -
length: 15
size: many
V: TRBV6-1
J: TRBJ1-1

CDR3: CASSQSPAGLDEQYF
DNA: TGTGCCAGCAGCCAAAGTCCCGCGGGGCTGGACGAGCAGTACTTC
D: -
length: 15
size: -
V: TRBV14
J: TRBJ2-7

CDR3: CASSTERRAGETQYF
DNA: TGTGCCAGTAGCACAGAGAGAAGAGCGGGAGAGACCCAGTACTTC
D: -
length: 15
size: -
V: TRBV19
J: TRBJ2-5

CDR3: CSARDGLTDTQYF
DNA: TGCAGCGCCCGAGACGGACTCACAGATACGCAGTATTTT
D: -
length: 13
size: -
V: TRBV29-1
J: TRBJ2-3

CDR3: CASSHQGREGQETQYF
DNA: TGCGCCAGCAGTCACCAGGGACGGGAGGGTCAAGAGACCCAGTACTTC
D: TRBD2
length: 16
size: once
V: TRBV23-1
J: TRBJ2-5

CDR3: CSSSYNLQGGTFQYF
DNA: TGTTCCAGCAGCTATAACTTACAGGGGGGCACCTTTCAGTACTTC
D: TRBD1
length: 15
size: -
V: TRBV7-9
J: TRBJ2-4

CDR3: CASSHGQGGPYEQYF
DNA: TGTGCCAGCAGCCACGGACAGGGGGGACCCTACGAGCAGTACTTC
D: TRBD1
length: 15
size: -
V: TRBV11-3
J: TRBJ2-7

CDR3: CASSINRFRTEAFF
DNA: TGTGCCAGTAGTATTAACAGGTTTCGCACTGAAGCTTTCTTT
D: -
length: 14
size: -
V: TRBV19
J: TRBJ1-1